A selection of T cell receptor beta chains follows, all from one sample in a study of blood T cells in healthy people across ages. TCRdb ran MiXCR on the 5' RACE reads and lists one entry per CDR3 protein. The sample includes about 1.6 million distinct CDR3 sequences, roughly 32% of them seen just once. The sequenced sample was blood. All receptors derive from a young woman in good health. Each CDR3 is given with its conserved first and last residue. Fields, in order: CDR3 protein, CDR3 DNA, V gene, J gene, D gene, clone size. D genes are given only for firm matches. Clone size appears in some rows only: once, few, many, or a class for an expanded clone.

CDR3aa: CSALGTSGPDLYQETQYF
CDR3nt: TGCAGTGCCCTTGGGACTAGCGGGCCTGATTTGTACCAAGAGACCCAGTACTTC
v_gene: TRBV20-1
j_gene: TRBJ2-5
d_gene: TRBD2
abundance: NA

CDR3aa: CASRTLAGGGEQFF
CDR3nt: TGTGCCAGCAGAACGCTAGCGGGAGGAGGTGAGCAGTTCTTC
v_gene: TRBV5-6
j_gene: TRBJ2-1
d_gene: TRBD2
abundance: NA

CDR3aa: CAMEVVGYEQYF
CDR3nt: TGTGCCATGGAGGTAGTCGGGTACGAGCAGTACTTC
v_gene: TRBV27
j_gene: TRBJ2-7
d_gene: NA
abundance: many

CDR3aa: CATSRDSPGQLSYTF
CDR3nt: TGTGCCACCAGCAGAGATAGCCCGGGACAGTTATCCTACACCTTC
v_gene: TRBV15
j_gene: TRBJ1-2
d_gene: TRBD1
abundance: few

CDR3aa: CASRSAGTSGYEQYF
CDR3nt: TGTGCCAGCAGATCGGCCGGGACTAGCGGCTACGAGCAGTACTTC
v_gene: TRBV28
j_gene: TRBJ2-7
d_gene: TRBD2
abundance: NA

CDR3aa: CACNIQGIYTEAFF
CDR3nt: TGTGCCTGTAATATACAGGGGATTTACACTGAAGCTTTCTTT
v_gene: TRBV30
j_gene: TRBJ1-1
d_gene: TRBD1
abundance: NA

CDR3aa: CASSVGGDSYNEQFF
CDR3nt: TGTGCCAGCAGCGTGGGGGGAGACTCCTACAATGAGCAGTTCTTC
v_gene: TRBV9
j_gene: TRBJ2-1
d_gene: NA
abundance: many

CDR3aa: CASSLRKQQNTEAFF
CDR3nt: TGCGCCAGCAGCCTGAGGAAACAACAGAACACTGAAGCTTTCTTT
v_gene: TRBV4-1
j_gene: TRBJ1-1
d_gene: NA
abundance: few

CDR3aa: CASSWVLAGVYEQYF
CDR3nt: TGTGCCAGCAGTTGGGTACTAGCGGGAGTCTACGAGCAGTACTTC
v_gene: TRBV28
j_gene: TRBJ2-7
d_gene: TRBD2
abundance: NA

CDR3aa: CSAGRQGGPNTEAFF
CDR3nt: TGCAGCGCGGGCCGACAGGGGGGACCGAACACTGAAGCTTTCTTT
v_gene: TRBV29-1
j_gene: TRBJ1-1
d_gene: TRBD1
abundance: once

CDR3aa: CASSFDGGGGSYEQYF
CDR3nt: TGCGCCAGCAGCTTTGACGGGGGAGGCGGCTCCTACGAGCAGTACTTC
v_gene: TRBV5-1
j_gene: TRBJ2-7
d_gene: NA
abundance: NA

CDR3aa: CAISWYGEGSYNEQFF
CDR3nt: TGTGCCATCAGTTGGTATGGGGAAGGCTCCTACAATGAGCAGTTCTTC
v_gene: TRBV10-3
j_gene: TRBJ2-1
d_gene: NA
abundance: NA

CDR3aa: CASSALTRGQGNEQFF
CDR3nt: TGTGCCAGCAGCGCCTTAACCAGGGGGCAGGGCAATGAGCAGTTCTTC
v_gene: TRBV9
j_gene: TRBJ2-1
d_gene: TRBD1
abundance: NA

CDR3aa: CANSLEGVGEQFF
CDR3nt: TGCGCCAACAGCTTGGAGGGGGTTGGTGAGCAGTTCTTC
v_gene: TRBV5-1
j_gene: TRBJ2-1
d_gene: NA
abundance: NA

CDR3aa: CASSPRQGGPYGYTF
CDR3nt: TGTGCCAGCAGTCCCCGACAGGGAGGGCCTTATGGCTACACCTTC
v_gene: TRBV27
j_gene: TRBJ1-2
d_gene: TRBD1
abundance: few

CDR3aa: CASSLGDRALSPLHF
CDR3nt: TGTGCCAGCAGCTTAGGGGACAGGGCCCTTTCACCCCTCCACTTT
v_gene: TRBV7-9
j_gene: TRBJ1-6
d_gene: TRBD1
abundance: few

CDR3aa: CASSPTGGPLLANVLTF
CDR3nt: TGTGCCAGCAGCCCCACGGGGGGGCCGCTGTTGGCCAACGTCCTGACTTTC
v_gene: TRBV3-1
j_gene: TRBJ2-6
d_gene: TRBD2
abundance: few

CDR3aa: CASSHAGGELGNTEAFF
CDR3nt: TGTGCCAGCAGCCACGCCGGGGGGGAACTTGGGAACACTGAAGCTTTCTTT
v_gene: TRBV11-2
j_gene: TRBJ1-1
d_gene: NA
abundance: NA

CDR3aa: CSASDGGNEQFF
CDR3nt: TGCAGTGCTAGTGATGGGGGGAATGAGCAGTTCTTC
v_gene: TRBV20-1
j_gene: TRBJ2-1
d_gene: NA
abundance: NA

CDR3aa: CASSLAPGTDYGYTF
CDR3nt: TGTGCCAGCAGTTTAGCTCCCGGGACAGATTATGGCTACACCTTC
v_gene: TRBV12-3/TRBV12-4
j_gene: TRBJ1-2
d_gene: TRBD1
abundance: many

CDR3aa: CSATRGEVSQNIQYF
CDR3nt: TGCAGTGCTACTCGGGGGGAAGTGTCCCAAAACATTCAGTACTTC
v_gene: TRBV20-1
j_gene: TRBJ2-4
d_gene: TRBD2
abundance: few

CDR3aa: CASSPILAPYEQYF
CDR3nt: TGTGCCAGCAGCCCGATACTAGCTCCCTACGAGCAGTACTTC
v_gene: TRBV3-1
j_gene: TRBJ2-7
d_gene: NA
abundance: few

CDR3aa: CASSLDNNQPQHF
CDR3nt: TGCGCCAGCAGCCTAGACAACAATCAGCCCCAGCATTTT
v_gene: TRBV5-1
j_gene: TRBJ1-5
d_gene: NA
abundance: many

CDR3aa: CASSGLRSNQPQHF
CDR3nt: TGTGCCAGCAGTGGCCTGCGAAGCAATCAGCCCCAGCATTTT
v_gene: TRBV6-1
j_gene: TRBJ1-5
d_gene: NA
abundance: NA

CDR3aa: CSVDSLGAGNEQFF
CDR3nt: TGCAGCGTTGATTCCCTAGGGGCCGGGAATGAGCAGTTCTTC
v_gene: TRBV29-1
j_gene: TRBJ2-1
d_gene: NA
abundance: NA

CDR3aa: CASSSLRDVDEQFF
CDR3nt: TGCGCCAGCAGCTCACTCCGAGATGTGGATGAGCAGTTCTTC
v_gene: TRBV5-1
j_gene: TRBJ2-1
d_gene: NA
abundance: NA

CDR3aa: CASSPAPGQGAAEAFF
CDR3nt: TGTGCCAGCAGCCCCGCGCCGGGACAGGGGGCAGCGGAAGCTTTCTTT
v_gene: TRBV12-3/TRBV12-4
j_gene: TRBJ1-1
d_gene: TRBD1
abundance: NA

CDR3aa: CASSQELAHEQFF
CDR3nt: TGCGCCAGCAGCCAAGAACTAGCCCATGAGCAGTTCTTC
v_gene: TRBV4-1
j_gene: TRBJ2-1
d_gene: NA
abundance: many

CDR3aa: CASSLPGQGASEQFF
CDR3nt: TGTGCCAGCAGTCTTCCGGGACAGGGGGCTAGTGAGCAGTTCTTC
v_gene: TRBV7-3
j_gene: TRBJ2-1
d_gene: TRBD1
abundance: few

CDR3aa: CASSPLGSEITYEQYF
CDR3nt: TGTGCCAGCAGTCCTCTCGGTAGCGAGATTACCTACGAGCAGTACTTC
v_gene: TRBV27
j_gene: TRBJ2-7
d_gene: NA
abundance: few

CDR3aa: CSVPKGVRGDTEAFF
CDR3nt: TGCAGCGTTCCCAAGGGAGTTCGAGGTGACACTGAAGCTTTCTTT
v_gene: TRBV29-1
j_gene: TRBJ1-1
d_gene: NA
abundance: few